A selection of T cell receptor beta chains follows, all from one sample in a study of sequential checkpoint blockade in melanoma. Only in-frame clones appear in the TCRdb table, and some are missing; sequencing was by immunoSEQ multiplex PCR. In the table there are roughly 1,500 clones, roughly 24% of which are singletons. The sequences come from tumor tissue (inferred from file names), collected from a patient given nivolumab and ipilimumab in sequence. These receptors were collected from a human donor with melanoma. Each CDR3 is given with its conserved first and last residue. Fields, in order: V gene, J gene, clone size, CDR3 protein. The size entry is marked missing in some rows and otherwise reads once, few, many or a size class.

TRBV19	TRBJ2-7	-	CASSPWGGGTYEQYF
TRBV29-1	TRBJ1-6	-	CSALTAVGSPLHF
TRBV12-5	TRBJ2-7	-	CASGLGGPSSYEQYF
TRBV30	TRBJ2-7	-	CAWSSEGQGGYEQYF
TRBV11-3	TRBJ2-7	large	CASSSQTGGFYEQYF
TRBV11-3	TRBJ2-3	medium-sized	CASSLRGRTTDTQYF
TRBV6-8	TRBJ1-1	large	CASQGQGNTEAFF
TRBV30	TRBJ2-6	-	CAWSVVRLADTSGANVLTF
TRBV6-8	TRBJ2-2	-	CASSYTGLGTTGELFF
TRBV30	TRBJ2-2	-	CAWGVTTGELFF
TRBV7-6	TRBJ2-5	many	CASSFRTGGKAQYF
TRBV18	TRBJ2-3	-	CATTGTIYTDTQYF
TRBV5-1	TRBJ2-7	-	CASSLVQDVGEQYF
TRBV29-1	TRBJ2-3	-	CSVGGRQFTDTQYF
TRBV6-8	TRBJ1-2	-	CASRNRALYGYTF